The source of this T cell receptor (beta chain) is a study of blood T cell repertoires in COVID-19. Overall study: In each case, the material was cDNA or gDNA derived from T cells, B-cell-depleted T cells, or PBMCs.

In the original processing: Reference gene primer amplification gave nucleated cell count estimates. The repertoire was sequenced with immunoSEQ multiplex PCR; TCRdb's copy has only in-frame clones and lacks some. V, J and clone size derive from that table, while D and trimming were established from the DNA sequence. The table records approximately 130,000 clones, 86% of them present only once. Trimming cost V 8 bases and J 6 bases, with 13 bases left between them. Looked up from germline, CDR1 is SQVTM and CDR2 is ANQGSEA. This CDR3 has 11 amino acids. The origin of this receptor is a woman in her forties or fifties who had recovered from COVID-19. J is TRBJ1-2 and V is TRBV29-1, with a possible D match to TRBD1 (6 bases). The sequenced material came from peripheral blood. Here the CDR3 reads CSTGGSDGYTF. CDR3 coding DNA: TGCAGCACTGGGGGCAGTGATGGCTACACCTTC.